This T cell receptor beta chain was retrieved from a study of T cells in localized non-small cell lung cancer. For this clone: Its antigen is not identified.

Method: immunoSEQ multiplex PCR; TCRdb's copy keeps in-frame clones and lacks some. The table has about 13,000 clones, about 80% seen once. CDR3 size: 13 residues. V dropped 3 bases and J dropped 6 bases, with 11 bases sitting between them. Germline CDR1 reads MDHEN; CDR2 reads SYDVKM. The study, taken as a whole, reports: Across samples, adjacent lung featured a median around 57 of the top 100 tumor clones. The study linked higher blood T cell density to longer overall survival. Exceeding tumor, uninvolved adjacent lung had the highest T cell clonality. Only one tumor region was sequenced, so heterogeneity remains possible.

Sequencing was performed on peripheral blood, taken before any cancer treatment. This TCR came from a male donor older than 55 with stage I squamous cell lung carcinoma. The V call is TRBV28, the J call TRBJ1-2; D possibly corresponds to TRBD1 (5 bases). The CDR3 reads CASSFEGRNGYTF. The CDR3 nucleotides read TGTGCCAGCAGTTTTGAGGGGAGGAATGGCTACACCTTC.